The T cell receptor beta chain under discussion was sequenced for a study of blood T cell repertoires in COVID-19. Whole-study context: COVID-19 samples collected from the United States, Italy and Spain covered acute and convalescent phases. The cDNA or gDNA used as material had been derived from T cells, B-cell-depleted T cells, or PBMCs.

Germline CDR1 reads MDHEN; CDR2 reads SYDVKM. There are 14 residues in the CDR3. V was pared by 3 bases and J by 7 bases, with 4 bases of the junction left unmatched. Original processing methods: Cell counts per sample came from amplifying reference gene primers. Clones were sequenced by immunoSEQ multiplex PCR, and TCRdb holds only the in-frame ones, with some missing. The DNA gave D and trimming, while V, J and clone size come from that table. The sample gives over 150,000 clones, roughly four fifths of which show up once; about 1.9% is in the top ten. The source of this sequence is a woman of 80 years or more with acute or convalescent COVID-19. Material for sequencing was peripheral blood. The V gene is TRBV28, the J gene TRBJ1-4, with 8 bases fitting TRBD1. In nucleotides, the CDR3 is TGTGCCAGCAGTTTCAGGGGGCGCGCTGAAAAACTGTTTTTT. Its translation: CASSFRGRAEKLFF.